This T cell receptor beta chain is drawn from a study of shared clonotypes between healthy human individuals. Study outcomes and limitations: With a handful of donors compared, around 5% of naive CD4 clonotypes were shared. As a rule, naive subsets had a larger estimated richness than memory subsets.

The input for sorted-subset replicate PCRs was about 210 ng DNA, 25,000 to 35,000 T cell genomes. Libraries were prepared by immunoSEQ multiplex PCR; TCRdb keeps only in-frame clonotypes and omits some of them. The sample holds about 1,900,000 clones; about 95% are singletons and the top ten take under 1.5%. In regard to this clone: What it binds is unknown.

Positive CCR7 selection of CD45RO-negative cells yielded the naive CD8 cells, and terminally differentiated effector memory CD45RA+ cells were excluded. The study drew all its donors from Caucasian adults living in Nashville, Tennessee. The specimen sequenced was naive CD8+ T cells sorted from blood. The clonotype originates from a man between 18 and 29 years old in good health.

The CDR3 is CASSQVDRATDTQYF. The CDR3, as DNA: TGCGCCAGCAGCCAAGTGGACAGAGCCACAGATACGCAGTATTTT. The chain uses TRBV4-3 and TRBJ2-3; D perhaps matches TRBD1 (6 bases). The CDR3 has 15 residues. V dropped 1 base and J dropped 2 bases, with 10 bases sitting between them. Germline CDR1 LGHNA, CDR2 YSLEER.